This T cell receptor beta chain was sequenced during a study of T cell repertoires in cytomegalovirus infection. The overall study: From public TCR beta signatures came an indication of both CMV infection and matching HLA type.

V lost 4 bases to trimming and J lost 6 bases; unmatched junction nucleotides: 5. The CDR3 loop spans 14 amino acids. CDR1 is SGHTA, CDR2 FQGNSA, per germline. This clonotype was found many times. Its antigen is undetermined. Study findings and constraints: Frequencies of public TCR beta families were cumulated, and this identified carriers of CMV plus the relevant HLA. In two of eight donors, the top clonotype was HLA-C-restricted CMV-specific.

Via MiXCR, TCRdb re-called the reads, giving one row per CDR3 protein. The table has 250,000 or so distinct CDR3 sequences, approximately 8.3% seen once. Sequencing used PBMCs. The receptor was isolated from a human donor in good health (CMV status not recorded). Some clones in this sample may be carry-over from other donors' samples. The gene calls are TRBV7-2 and TRBJ1-5; the match to TRBD1 covers 8 bases. The CDR3 nucleotides read TGTGCCAGCAGCTCCAGGACAGGGTTTCAGCCCCAGCATTTT. Translated: CASSSRTGFQPQHF. Complete variable domain (other parts from reference TRBV7-2 and TRBJ1-5): GAGVSQSPSNKVTEKGKDVELRCDPISGHTALYWYRQSLGQGLEFLIYFQGNSAPDKSGLPSDRFSAERTGGSVSTLTIQRTQQEDSAVYLCASSSRTGFQPQHFGDGTRLSIL.